This T cell receptor beta chain was identified during a study of cytomegalovirus exposure and HLA in healthy donors. CDR3 length: 15 amino acids. Germline loops: CDR1 SQVTM, CDR2 ANQGSEA. V trimming: 4 bases; J trimming: 6 bases; junction bases outside the gene matches: 14. PCR involved 60 Vbeta and 13 Jbeta primers. Profiling relied on immunoSEQ multiplex PCR, and the TCRdb table lists in-frame clones only, not all of them. The profile shows just under 95,000 clones, roughly 86% of them singletons. The receptor was derived from a woman aged 18-29 years in good health and CMV-seropositive. The gene calls are TRBV29-1 and TRBJ1-2, with 7 bases that match TRBD1. The source material was PBMCs. The CDR3 nucleotides read TGCAGCGTTGGGAGGGGAGCAGGGGGAATTAATGGCTACACCTTC. This codes for CSVGRGAGGINGYTF. Full variable domain (rest looked up from reference TRBV29-1 and TRBJ1-2): SAVISQKPSRDICQRGTSLTIQCQVDSQVTMMFWYRQQPGQSLTLIATANQGSEATYESGFVIDKFPISRPNLTFSTLTVSNMSPEDSSIYLCSVGRGAGGINGYTFGSGTRLTVV.